These T cell receptor beta chains were read from a single sample in a study of regulatory T cells in long-lasting Graves disease. TCRdb reprocessed the multiplex PCR reads with MiXCR, giving one entry per CDR3 protein. The sample includes more than 300,000 distinct CDR3 sequences, around a fifth seen only once; the top ten take 25% to 35%. Sequences were derived from peripheral blood mononuclear cells (PBMCs), sampled when the disease was refractory, from a patient treated with antithyroid drugs. All receptors come from a female donor with Graves disease. Both conserved end residues are part of each CDR3. Each record gives: CDR3 protein, V gene, J gene, D gene, CDR3 length. D genes are given only for firm matches.

CASSLMRVYPPGANVLTF,TRBV27,TRBJ2-6,NA,18
CASSRNGQGLNQPQHF,TRBV18,TRBJ1-5,TRBD1,16
CASSLTGSSMNTEAFF,TRBV5-1,TRBJ1-1,NA,16
CASSIVGRGYTF,TRBV19,TRBJ1-2,NA,12
CASGLVIGQQNTEAFF,TRBV12-5,TRBJ1-1,NA,16
CASRPGPQDETQYF,TRBV19,TRBJ2-5,NA,14
CASTPLGRDSPLHF,TRBV12-3/TRBV12-4,TRBJ1-6,NA,14
CASSLEARGTGELFF,TRBV5-1,TRBJ2-2,NA,15
CATTVEAGGGYTEAFF,TRBV24-1,TRBJ1-1,TRBD1,16
CASSPRSDSYEQYF,TRBV5-1,TRBJ2-7,NA,14
CASSLTGVNGYTF,TRBV6-2/TRBV6-3,TRBJ1-2,TRBD1,13
CASSPAGGMVTEAFF,TRBV4-1,TRBJ1-1,TRBD1,15
CASKFITGANEQYF,TRBV6-1,TRBJ2-7,NA,14
CASSQPPQAGGYNEQFF,TRBV11-2,TRBJ2-1,TRBD2,17
CASSLKTGGETQYF,TRBV7-3,TRBJ2-5,TRBD1,14
CASRGTGLGEQYF,TRBV25-1,TRBJ2-7,TRBD1,13
CASSRDTKNTEAFF,TRBV13,TRBJ1-1,NA,14
CASSEISTSGRNEQFF,TRBV2,TRBJ2-1,TRBD2,16
CAIRPQHMNTEAFF,TRBV10-3,TRBJ1-1,NA,14
CSARVLRESLYGYTF,TRBV20-1,TRBJ1-2,NA,15
CASSLWASGGAGSLGELFF,TRBV7-2,TRBJ2-2,TRBD2,19
CSARDRDRLTDTQYF,TRBV20-1,TRBJ2-3,TRBD1,15
CASSFQGDRKGNTIYF,TRBV12-3/TRBV12-4,TRBJ1-3,TRBD1,16
CSAVASTGTGNTIYF,TRBV20-1,TRBJ1-3,TRBD1,15
CASSVGQGSGYEQYF,TRBV9,TRBJ2-7,TRBD1,15
CASSPPTGTSGANVLTF,TRBV3-1,TRBJ2-6,TRBD1,17
CSARGWGSTRRLPNEKLFF,TRBV20-1,TRBJ1-4,NA,19
CASSARRSVSWNTEAFF,TRBV9,TRBJ1-1,NA,17
CASMDEKLFF,TRBV2,TRBJ1-4,NA,10
CSVGGLEAYNEQFF,TRBV29-1,TRBJ2-1,TRBD2,14
CASSPPGGVSEQYF,TRBV28,TRBJ2-7,TRBD1,14
CASSSNPGRMNTEAFF,TRBV6-2/TRBV6-3,TRBJ1-1,NA,16
CASRTGSGGYTF,TRBV6-1,TRBJ1-2,NA,12
CASSLERQTPFHF,TRBV11-2,TRBJ1-6,NA,13
CASSPPWPLSTDTQYF,TRBV5-6,TRBJ2-3,NA,16
CASSRDDRGWVNQPQHF,TRBV28,TRBJ1-5,TRBD1,17
CAWSPTDRTNTEAFF,TRBV30,TRBJ1-1,NA,15
CAASRGSNQPQHF,TRBV10-3,TRBJ1-5,NA,13
CASAGQYNSPLHF,TRBV6-1,TRBJ1-6,NA,13
CSARAVNAGGGNQPQHF,TRBV20-1,TRBJ1-5,NA,17
CASRARQGRNSPLHF,TRBV7-8,TRBJ1-6,TRBD1,15
CASSLDRVVGSNQPQHF,TRBV11-2,TRBJ1-5,NA,17
CAWSGDRGKDDEQYF,TRBV30,TRBJ2-7,TRBD1,15
CASSAGGYNSPLHF,TRBV2,TRBJ1-6,TRBD1,14
CATSDATGGEQFF,TRBV24-1,TRBJ2-1,TRBD2,13
CASSPVGVGAETQYF,TRBV18,TRBJ2-5,NA,15
CASSPRGLSGELFF,TRBV3-1,TRBJ2-2,NA,14
CSARGEGQDRYGYTF,TRBV20-1,TRBJ1-2,TRBD1,15
CASTRGQGAGLNTEAFF,TRBV6-1,TRBJ1-1,TRBD1,17
CASSKRGTASTDTQYF,TRBV7-8,TRBJ2-3,NA,16
CASSSPAGGEQYF,TRBV7-6,TRBJ2-7,NA,13
CASSPSRSGTGELLF,TRBV19,TRBJ2-2,NA,15
CASSRDRASYEQYF,TRBV12-3/TRBV12-4,TRBJ2-7,TRBD1,14
CASSPPGGDTIYF,TRBV9,TRBJ1-3,NA,13